The present entry profiles one T cell receptor beta chain with its context. This CDR3 is 14 amino acids long. Germline V gives CDR1 SGHVS, CDR2 FQNEAQ. The V gene end was trimmed by 5 bases and the J gene end by 6 bases; junction bases not matched to a gene: 6. TCRdb keeps only in-frame clones here, not all; method: immunoSEQ multiplex PCR. The sample records around 130,000 clones, around nine tenths being singletons. The sample comes from a study of blood T cell repertoires in COVID-19. Study as a whole: Some COVID-19 samples were acute and others convalescent; all came from the United States, Italy and Spain.

This rearrangement joins TRBV7-8 to TRBJ2-3; 9 bases agree with TRBD2. This sequence originates from a woman aged 50 to 60 with acute or convalescent COVID-19. The sequenced material came from peripheral blood. The CDR3 coding sequence is TGTGCCAGCAGCCCGGGACTAGCCGGTGATACGCAGTATTTT. It yields the protein CASSPGLAGDTQYF.